This paragraph covers one T cell receptor beta chain sequence. The record originates from a study of blood T cell repertoires in COVID-19. Study-level background: Samples of COVID-19 (acute and convalescent) were obtained from the United States, Italy and Spain. PBMCs, B-cell-depleted T cells, or T cells were the source of the cDNA or gDNA that made up the material.

The CDR3 sequence is 15 residues long. Germline assignment: CDR1 SGHRS and CDR2 YFSETQ. With 0 bases clipped from V and 8 bases from J, the junction kept 3 bases outside the gene matches. In the original processing: Estimated nucleated cell counts came from reference gene primer amplification. Profiled with immunoSEQ multiplex PCR; TCRdb holds only in-frame clones, not every one. V and J calls and clone size follow that table, whereas D and trimming were derived from the DNA. Of some 240,000 clones in the sample, 87% were seen once. The TCR sequence derives from a man between 60 and 75 years old who had recovered from COVID-19. The V call is TRBV5-1, the J call TRBJ2-1, with TRBD2 matching 12 bases. Sample: peripheral blood. The DNA for the CDR3 is TGCGCCAGCAGCTTGGGACTAGCGGGGGTGGATGAGCAGTTCTTC. Residues: CASSLGLAGVDEQFF.